The 2 T cell receptor beta chains below come from one sample, sequenced in a study of identical twins. TCRdb re-derived calls from the 5' RACE reads in MiXCR, one entry per CDR3 protein. The sample includes 200,000 to 250,000 distinct CDR3 sequences, under 10% of them seen just once. These same records also appear under a second study, on yellow fever vaccine responses in identical twins.

The specimen sequenced was memory (CD45RO+) T cells sorted from blood. These TCRs come from a woman aged 18-30 years in good health.

Ten or more counts support this clonotype. This chain joins TRBV10-3 and TRBJ1-2, with 11 positions matching TRBD1. After removal of 7 bases from V and 6 bases from J, the junction contained 4 bases not matched to a gene. The germline V gene encodes CDR1 ENHRY and CDR2 SYGVKD. This CDR3 comprises 13 residues. As DNA, the CDR3 is TGTGCCATCAAAGGACAGGGGGCTGATGGCTACACCTTC. This encodes CAIKGQGADGYTF.

This clonotype has at least ten counts. V usage is TRBV28 and J usage is TRBJ2-7, with D possibly being TRBD1 (5 bases). Trimming stripped 7 bases from V and 0 bases from J, with 22 bases between. This CDR3 is 17 amino acids long. Per the germline V gene, CDR1 is MDHEN and CDR2 is SYDVKM. The CDR3 protein is CASTTVSTTASSYEQYF. CDR3 coding DNA: TGTGCCAGCACCACTGTTTCTACGACAGCGAGCTCCTACGAGCAGTACTTC.